This T cell receptor (beta chain) comes out of a study of T cell repertoires in cytomegalovirus infection. Study at large: Recently identified HLA-C-restricted CMV epitopes were used, and well-studied HLA-B-restricted CMV epitopes were used as well. Both CMV infection and a matching HLA type were indicated by public TCR beta signatures.

TCRdb redid the calling of the reads with MiXCR, one entry per CDR3 protein. This sample has approximately 910,000 distinct CDR3 sequences; under 40% occur once, and the top ten carry around an eighth. Study-wide points: Using cumulative public TCR beta family frequency, the authors identified those who carried CMV together with the relevant HLA. HLA-C-restricted CMV clonotypes gave the most frequent clonotype in two of eight donors.

A remark on this clonotype: Its specificity is not known.

The TCR comes from a human donor in good health (CMV status not recorded). Some clones in this sample may be carry-over from other donors' samples. The sequenced sample was cultured CD8+ T cells from PBMCs, obtained from culture after CMV antigen stimulation.

As DNA, the CDR3 is TGCGCCAGCAGCCAAGATAGTAGGACTAGCGGGGGAGCCATCACAGATACGCAGTATTTT. It is translated as CASSQDSRTSGGAITDTQYF. The chain uses TRBV4-1 and TRBJ2-3, with 13 nucleotides matching TRBD2. This CDR3 spans 20 amino acids. J was trimmed by 2 bases and V by 0 bases; bases with no gene match: 11. Germline CDR1 reads MGHRA; CDR2 reads YSYEKL.